These 15 T cell receptor beta chains originate from one sample sequenced in a study of response to subunit inactivated influenza vaccine. TCRdb used MiXCR to reprocess the RT-PCR reads, holding one entry per CDR3 protein. The sample contains more than 700,000 distinct CDR3 sequences, approximately 21% of which appear only once. The material sequenced was PBMCs from blood, taken 5 to 6 days after vaccination. Source of these receptors: a man between 45 and 60 years old who received an inactivated influenza vaccine.

The table lists this clonotype with many counts. The chain recombines TRBV2 with TRBJ2-7; TRBD1 might be the D (5 bases). Trimming removed 2 bases at V and 0 bases at J, with 11 bases between. This CDR3 comprises 15 residues. CDR1 and CDR2 (germline): SNHLY, FYNNEI. The DNA for the CDR3 is TGTGCCAGCAGTGAACAGGGATGGGGCTCCTACGAGCAGTACTTC. Its translation: CASSEQGWGSYEQYF. Drawing the rest from reference TRBV2 and TRBJ2-7, the complete variable domain is EPEVTQTPSHQVTQMGQEVILRCVPISNHLYFYWYRQILGQKVEFLVSFYNNEISEKSEIFDDQFSVERPDGSNFTLKIRSTKLEDSAMYFCASSEQGWGSYEQYFGPGTRLTVT.

The V and J genes are TRBV15 and TRBJ2-1; 8 nucleotides agree with TRBD2. The germline V gene has CDR1 LNHNV and CDR2 YYDKDF (reference sequence). V trimming: 3 bases; J trimming: 7 bases; junction bases outside the gene matches: 5. CDR3 size: 14 residues. As DNA, the CDR3 is TGTGCCACCAGCAGCGGGAGGGCCAATAATGAGCAGTTCTTC. Translated: CATSSGRANNEQFF.

This clonotype was picked up many times. This rearrangement joins TRBV12-3 or TRBV12-4 to TRBJ2-1; the D gene is possibly TRBD2 (6 bases). The V end was cut by 4 bases, the J end by 6 bases, with 10 bases between. This CDR3 is built from 13 residues. CDR3 nucleotides: TGTGCCAGCAGTTCGACTAGTGGCAATGAGCAGTTCTTC. Translation gives CASSSTSGNEQFF.

V is TRBV15 and J is TRBJ2-7; the D gene could be TRBD1 or TRBD2 (5 bases each). V shed 6 bases and J shed 6 bases, with 15 bases lying between them. The CDR3 length is 13 residues. Germline CDR1 is LNHNV and CDR2 is YYDKDF (reference sequence). For the CDR3, the DNA is TGTGCCACCAGGGGGACCGCTCGCCCCGAGCAGTACTTC. This sequence encodes CATRGTARPEQYF. Complete variable domain (other parts from reference TRBV15 and TRBJ2-7): DAMVIQNPRYQVTQFGKPVTLSCSQTLNHNVMYWYQQKSSQAPKLLFHYYDKDFNNEADTPDNFQSRRPNTSFCFLDIRSPGLGDTAMYLCATRGTARPEQYFGPGTRLTVT.

The gene calls are TRBV7-9 and TRBJ1-1; possible D gene TRBD1, 5 bases. V lost 3 bases and J lost 3, with 17 bases in between. Germline V gives CDR1 SEHNR, CDR2 FQNEAQ (reference sequence). The CDR3 extends over 16 amino acids. The CDR3 sequence is CASSLPQTVEDTEAFF. The DNA of the CDR3 is TGTGCCAGCAGCTTGCCCCAGACAGTGGAGGACACTGAAGCTTTCTTT.

V is TRBV7-3 and J is TRBJ2-1; 8 bases are shared with TRBD1. The ends lost 2 bases at V and 4 bases at J; junction bases unmatched: 4. Germline assignment: CDR1 SGHTA and CDR2 FQGTGA. The CDR3 covers 15 residues. CDR3 DNA: TGTGCCAGCAGCTTATCGCAGGGGGCATACAATGAGCAGTTCTTC. Translated: CASSLSQGAYNEQFF.

The rearrangement joins TRBV7-2 to TRBJ2-1, with D uncertain. Germline values: CDR1 SGHTA, CDR2 FQGNSA. This CDR3 contains 17 residues. V lost 4 bases and J lost 2, with 18 bases in between. The CDR3 loop is CASSSPPWSVAYNEQFF. The CDR3 DNA sequence: TGTGCCAGCAGCTCCCCCCCGTGGAGCGTAGCCTACAATGAGCAGTTCTTC.

The rearrangement uses TRBV6-2 or TRBV6-3 and TRBJ2-1; D remains ambiguous. CDR1 MNHEY and CDR2 SVGEGT come from the germline V gene. The CDR3 runs to 14 residues. Between the trimmed V and J ends, which lost 6 bases and 4 bases, there was a span of 13 bases. CDR3 nucleotides: TGTGCCAGCAGCATTACGTGGGGTTACAATGAGCAGTTCTTC. Translating it yields CASSITWGYNEQFF.

This clonotype was counted a few times. The chain employs TRBV7-6 and TRBJ2-7; TRBD1 or TRBD2 may be the D gene (6 bases each). Germline V gene lookup returns CDR1 SGHVS and CDR2 FNYEAQ. There are 17 residues in the CDR3. Trimming removed 1 base at V and 4 bases at J, with 20 bases between. The CDR3 DNA reads TGTGCCAGCAGCTTAGGACCCCCCGGAGGGGGAGGTTACGAGCAGTACTTC. Encoded protein: CASSLGPPGGGGYEQYF.

A few counts support this clonotype. The rearrangement joins TRBV11-2 to TRBJ2-3; 11 positions match TRBD2. Germline CDR1 is SGHAT and CDR2 is FQNNGV. The CDR3 contains 19 residues. V was clipped by 2 bases and J by 7 bases; unmatched bases: 17. The DNA for the CDR3 is TGTGCCAGCAGCTTAACATCCCTAACTAGCGGGGGAGCCTTATATACGCAGTATTTT. This translates into CASSLTSLTSGGALYTQYF. The entire variable domain, with the rest obtained from reference TRBV11-2 and TRBJ2-3, is as follows: EAGVAQSPRYKIIEKRQSVAFWCNPISGHATLYWYQQILGQGPKLLIQFQNNGVVDDSQLPKDRFSAERLKGVDSTLKIQPAKLEDSAVYLCASSLTSLTSGGALYTQYFGPGTRLTVL.

This clonotype has a handful of counts. The gene calls are TRBV7-2 and TRBJ2-2, with TRBD2 matching 15 bases. The ends lost 4 bases at V and 4 bases at J; junction bases unmatched: 4. This CDR3 has 17 residues. Germline CDR1 reads SGHTA; CDR2 reads FQGNSA. CDR3 sequence (DNA): TGTGCCAGCAGCTCTAAGGGACTAGCGGGGGGCACCGGGGAGCTGTTTTTT. This sequence encodes CASSSKGLAGGTGELFF.

The V gene is TRBV12-3 or TRBV12-4, the J gene TRBJ1-1; 9 nucleotides agree with TRBD1. The V and J ends lost 6 bases and 6 bases, in that order; junction bases with no gene match: 8. CDR3 size: 14 residues. The CDR3 bases are TGTGCCAGCAGGCCGGACAGGGGTGGGGCTGAAGCTTTCTTT. Translating gives CASRPDRGGAEAFF.

This clonotype was counted only a few times. In nucleotides, the CDR3 is TGTGCCATCAGTGAGTTAACTAGCGGGAGGGTAACAAGCTCCTACAATGAGCAGTTCTTC. This encodes CAISELTSGRVTSSYNEQFF. The chain couples TRBV10-3 to TRBJ2-1; 13 bases agree with TRBD2. The CDR3 spans 20 residues. The V segment lost 1 base and the J segment 0 bases; nucleotides outside the gene matches: 9. The germline gives CDR1 ENHRY, CDR2 SYGVKD.

The chain's CDR3 is CASSERGRGLSEQFF. The CDR3 DNA reads TGTGCCAGCAGTGAAAGAGGCAGGGGGCTGAGTGAGCAGTTCTTC. V usage is TRBV6-1 and J usage is TRBJ2-1; 8 bases map to TRBD1. The germline V gene encodes CDR1 MNHNS and CDR2 SASEGT. This CDR3 has 15 amino acids. The V segment lost 2 bases and the J segment 9 bases; nucleotides outside the gene matches: 9.

This clonotype was recorded a few times. J is TRBJ1-1 and V is TRBV7-2, with D possibly matching TRBD1 (6 bases). Germline CDR1 SGHTA, CDR2 FQGNSA. This CDR3 region has 15 residues. V shed 3 bases and J shed 7 bases, with 18 bases lying between them. For the CDR3, the DNA is TGTGCCAGCAGCTTCATGGGAGGGGGGACGGTTGAAGCTTTCTTT. It specifies CASSFMGGGTVEAFF.